This T cell receptor (beta chain) came from a study of cytomegalovirus exposure and HLA in healthy donors (dated by TCRdb to the late 2010s). About the study as a whole: A later analysis indicated that the 120 validation repertoires were generated on the platform also employed for the approximately 690 repertoires of the first cohort. The study aimed to test whether signatures of past pathogen exposure could be identified by cataloging public T cell receptors. Besides the first cohort of roughly 660 subjects, a separate validation cohort made up of around 120 different subjects was used. To predict cytomegalovirus infection status, the study brought together high-throughput TCR immunosequencing, statistical association of individual TCRs with disease status, and machine learning.

Receptor libraries were prepared by the immunoSEQ multiplex PCR assay. The original methods were these. To diagnose cytomegalovirus status from the catalog of TCR beta chain sequences, a statistical classification framework was built. The table comes from immuneACCESS by way of TCRdb, which keeps in-frame sequences with V and J called. Part of the clones is missing from these tables; in studies checked, under half for an unresolved V gene and the rest for unknown reasons. The DNA was the basis for D and trimming; V, J and clone size are from that table. This sample has roughly 350,000 clones in its table, and 86% of those were observed once. The leading ten clones occupy about 0.91% of the sample. The CDR3 numbers 14 residues from cysteine through phenylalanine. The kept DNA is CDR3 alone, 42 bases in frame from the first base. The CDR1 and CDR2 encoded by the germline V gene (reference sequence) are MNHEY and SMNVEV. V lost 10 bases and J lost 2 bases, and the count of bases not matched to a germline gene is 8.

The donors belonged to the validation cohort of about 130 subjects, which was separate from the roughly 700-subject first cohort. As regards this clone: Its antigen target is currently unknown. No base-level quality is on record; no much larger clone is a single base apart.

General study outcomes and caveats: In a later analysis, TCRs clustered in the first cohort were found to also tend to co-occur in the approximately 110 validation repertoires, with over 90% of cluster scores above 0. In vitro tests confirmed that three of the cytomegalovirus-associated TCR beta chains recognize cytomegalovirus antigens. The study gave a list of some 150 TCR beta chains associated with cytomegalovirus. All 120 or so repertoires were used to score co-occurrence in the validation cohort in a later analysis, because that analysis had no HLA typing for the cohort. Cytomegalovirus status was reported to be diagnosed by the classifier with high specificity and sensitivity in both the original and validation cohorts. According to the authors, the approach could potentially be generalized to other disease states and immunological phenotypes. While some public TCRs were present in many individuals, most TCR sequences turned up only very rarely across donors.

This clonotype originated in a woman aged 18-29 years in good health and CMV-seronegative. The sequenced sample was PBMCs. This chain joins TRBV27 to TRBJ1-3; 7 nucleotides in the junction match TRBD1. CDR3 loop: CATQGTATGNTIYF. The base sequence is TGTGCCACTCAAGGGACAGCCACTGGAAACACCATATATTTT.